The 29 T cell receptor beta chains in this list originate from one sample, sequenced in a study of tumor-infiltrating lymphocytes in oesophageal squamous cell carcinoma. MiXCR, run by TCRdb on the PCR reads, gives a single entry per CDR3 protein. The data contain over 10,000 distinct CDR3 sequences, 52% of them singletons. The sample consisted of esophageal tumor tissue. These receptors all come from a female donor with esophageal squamous cell carcinoma.

This clonotype came up a few times. The chain recombines TRBV7-2 with TRBJ2-5; D gene unclear. The DNA matches TRBJ2-4 better at its end, which makes the J call doubtful. This CDR3 is built from 12 residues. Germline CDR1 reads SGHTA; CDR2 reads FQGNSA. CDR3 in amino acids: CASSLMYNIQYF. CDR3 DNA sequence: TGTGCCAGCAGCTTAATGTACAACATTCAGTACTTC.

This clonotype counts as medium-sized. The CDR3 region has the DNA TGTGCCAGCAGCTCCATTGGGATAAAGTACAATGAGCAGTTCTTC. Its translation is CASSSIGIKYNEQFF. The chain uses TRBV11-2 and TRBJ2-1; no firm D call. Germline values: CDR1 SGHAT, CDR2 FQNNGV. This CDR3 spans 15 amino acids. Trimming removed 4 bases at V and 4 bases at J, with 14 bases between.

On this clonotype: One end of the junction varies from germline; a read error may be responsible. The chain links TRBV7-7 to TRBJ2-3; D is perhaps TRBD2 (5 bases). Germline lookup yields CDR1 SSHAT and CDR2 FNYEAQ (reference sequence). CDR3 length: 16 amino acids. CDR3 coding DNA: TGTGCTAGCAGCCCCTCGTCAATAGGGAACACCGGGGAGCTGTATTTT. This codes for CASSPSSIGNTGELYF.

The chain couples TRBV6-6 to TRBJ2-3; D perhaps matches TRBD2 (7 bases). Trimming shortened V by 7 bases and J by 6 bases, and 26 bases separated the two germline ends. There are 17 residues in the CDR3. Germline V CDR1 and CDR2: MNHNY, SVGAGI (reference sequence). CDR3 bases: TGTGCCAGCATTCAAAGGGGGGGAGTCGGTCTTGCGGATACGCAGTATTTT. It translates to CASIQRGGVGLADTQYF.

As for this clonotype: Possible read error: a much larger clone is one base away. The chain links TRBV27 to TRBJ2-3, with TRBD1 matching over 7 bases. Trimming at V came to 2 bases and at J to 14 bases, leaving 13 bases not matched to a gene. The CDR3 runs to 14 residues. CDR1 and CDR2 from the germline V gene are MNHEY and SMNVEV (reference sequence). The DNA of the CDR3 is TGTGCCAGCAGTTTACAGGGGGAAACCGGGGAGCTGTATTTT. Its translation is CASSLQGETGELYF.

J is TRBJ1-1 and V is TRBV6-1; no definite D call. V shed 7 bases and J shed 8 bases, with 20 bases lying between them. The CDR3 has 14 residues. Germline V CDR1 and CDR2: MNHNS, SASEGT. The CDR3 loop is CASTNQWGSKEAFF. The CDR3 DNA reads as TGTGCCAGCACCAATCAATGGGGAAGCAAAGAAGCTTTCTTT.

The gene calls are TRBV18 and TRBJ2-5, with 7 positions matching TRBD1. The J call could be wrong; TRBJ2-1 is a better fit for the DNA end. CDR3 length: 14 amino acids. Per the germline V gene, CDR1 is KGHSH and CDR2 is LQKENI. CDR3 amino acids: CASSFSTGNNEQFF. CDR3 coding DNA: TGTGCCAGCTCATTCTCGACAGGGAACAATGAGCAGTTCTTC.

With respect to this clonotype: The junction shows a germline mismatch at one end, possibly a read error. The genes are TRBV6-1 and TRBJ1-5; D gene uncertain. The CDR3 length is 14 residues. Germline V lookup: CDR1 MNHNS, CDR2 SASEGT. CDR3: CASSELALYQPQHF. The CDR3 DNA is TGTGCCAGCAGTGAACTGGCACTATATCAGCCGCAGCATTTT.

To note about this clonotype: Given a much more abundant clone one base away, this may be a read error. The genes are TRBV10-2 and TRBJ2-5; 8 bases fit TRBD2. V was pared by 3 bases and J by 3 bases, with 9 bases of the junction left unmatched. Per germline, CDR1 WSHSY and CDR2 SAAADI. The CDR3 length is 16 residues. The CDR3 region is CASSDWVAGPEETQYF. The CDR3 DNA reads as TGCGCCAGCAGTGACTGGGTAGCGGGGCCCGAAGAGACCCAGTACTTC.

V usage is TRBV28 and J usage is TRBJ2-1; 7 bases line up with TRBD2. J was trimmed by 4 bases and V by 3 bases; bases with no gene match: 6. CDR3 length: 15 residues. CDR1 MDHEN and CDR2 SYDVKM come from the germline V gene. The DNA for the CDR3 is TGTGCCAGCAGTTTGGGGGGGAGTACTTACAATGAGCAGTTCTTC. This gives the protein CASSLGGSTYNEQFF.

This chain uses TRBV12-3 or TRBV12-4 with TRBJ2-4; 10 bases match TRBD1. The J call could be wrong; TRBJ2-7 is a better fit for the DNA end. The CDR3 is 14 residues long. CDR3 sequence: CASSGQGVQYEQYF. CDR3 in DNA: TGTGCCAGCAGTGGACAGGGGGTGCAATACGAGCAGTACTTC.

This chain connects TRBV3-1 to TRBJ1-5; D call uncertain. Germline CDR1 is LGHDT and CDR2 is YNNKEL (reference sequence). Trimming cost V 1 base and J 4 bases, with 11 bases left between them. The CDR3 is 15 amino acids. In nucleotides, the CDR3 is TGTGCCAGCAGCCAAGGTCCCGGACCAAATCAGCCCCAGCATTTT. As protein: CASSQGPGPNQPQHF.

The V and J genes are TRBV7-2 and TRBJ1-2, with D possibly matching TRBD1 (5 bases). Germline CDR1 is SGHTA and CDR2 is FQGNSA. V was trimmed by 1 base and J by 3 bases, leaving 9 bases between them. The CDR3 has 14 residues. CDR3 sequence (DNA): TGTGCCAGCAGCTTAGGGTTGGGGGACTATGGCTACACCTTC. Protein: CASSLGLGDYGYTF.

Many counts were recorded for this clonotype. The chain links TRBV10-2 to TRBJ1-5, with D tentatively TRBD1 (5 bases). The germline V gene encodes CDR1 WSHSY and CDR2 SAAADI. The germline V and J ends were trimmed by 3 bases and 5 bases, with 17 bases remaining between them. The length of the CDR3 is 16 residues. CDR3 nucleotides: TGCGCCAGCAGTGATTCCCGGGGCCATTACTATCAGCCCCAGCATTTT. This encodes CASSDSRGHYYQPQHF.

The chain is built from TRBV6-8 and TRBJ2-3; unclear D gene. The J call is in doubt because the DNA end fits TRBJ2-7 better. This CDR3 contains 11 residues. CDR1 is MNHGY, CDR2 SAAAGT, per germline. CDR3 amino acids: CASRRKGEQYF. Here the CDR3 DNA reads TGTGCCAGCAGGCGCAAGGGCGAGCAGTACTTC.

This clonotype was seen more than once but under ten times. The CDR3 loop reads CASSLGTGEQYF. In DNA form, the CDR3 reads TGTGCCAGCAGCTTAGGGACAGGGGAGCAGTACTTC. This rearrangement joins TRBV7-8 to TRBJ2-7, with TRBD1 matching 8 bases. This CDR3 has 12 amino acids. Germline trimming cut 1 base from V and 7 bases from J; bases unmatched to any gene: 0. Germline V gene lookup returns CDR1 SGHVS and CDR2 FQNEAQ. Combining the CDR3 with reference TRBV7-8 and TRBJ2-7 gives the whole variable domain GAGVSQSPRYKVAKRGQDVALRCDPISGHVSLFWYQQALGQGPEFLTYFQNEAQLDKSGLPSDRFFAERPEGSVSTLKIQRTQQEDSAVYLCASSLGTGEQYFGPGTRLTVT.

This chain joins TRBV6-1 and TRBJ2-1; D possibly corresponds to TRBD2 (6 bases). The tail of the sequence fits TRBJ2-7 better, so the J call may be wrong. The CDR3 consists of 15 residues. From germline, CDR1 is MNHNS and CDR2 SASEGT. The CDR3 sequence: CASSEVGTLSYEQYF. In DNA, the CDR3 is TGTGCCAGCAGTGAAGTGGGGACTCTCTCCTACGAGCAGTACTTC.

CDR3 bases: TGTGCCAGCAGCCTCCGACTAGCGGGAGAGGATGAGCAGTTCTTC. As protein: CASSLRLAGEDEQFF. The V and J genes are TRBV7-6 and TRBJ2-1; TRBD2 aligns across 12 bases. Germline V gene data show CDR1 as SGHVS and CDR2 as FNYEAQ. The CDR3 is 15 residues long. After removal of 5 bases from V and 8 bases from J, the junction contained 7 bases not matched to a gene.

By frequency in the sample, this clonotype is medium-sized (0.01 to 0.1%). Compared with germline, one end of the junction differs, possibly owing to a read error. This chain connects TRBV7-2 to TRBJ2-7, with 7 bases that match TRBD1. This CDR3 contains 15 residues. CDR1 is SGHTA and CDR2 is FQGNSA in the germline V gene. This CDR3 reads CASSTRQGGGSPLHF. CDR3 bases: TGTGCCAGCAGCACCCGACAGGGCGGTGGTTCACCCCTCCACTTC.

This clonotype was seen more than once but under ten times. The V call is TRBV10-3, the J call TRBJ2-1, with D perhaps matching TRBD2 (6 bases). Looked up from germline, CDR1 is ENHRY and CDR2 is SYGVKD. V was shortened by 7 bases and J by 0 bases, with 19 bases between the two germline ends. The CDR3 totals 17 residues. CDR3 bases: TGTGCCATCACCCCTTCCCCGGGACTTCACTCCTACAATGAGCAGTTCTTC. It yields the protein CAITPSPGLHSYNEQFF.

This clonotype has ten or more counts. A much larger clone is a single base away; this may be a read error. Here the CDR3 reads CASSLNSFQTYEQFF. The CDR3 DNA reads TGTGCCAGCAGCTTAAACTCCTTTCAAACCTACGAGCAGTTCTTC. The V gene is TRBV7-9, the J gene TRBJ2-7; unclear D gene. Gene TRBJ2-1 matches the end of the DNA better, so the J call may be wrong. Germline V CDR1 and CDR2: SEHNR, FQNEAQ (reference sequence). This CDR3 is 15 amino acids long.

This clonotype was counted once. The chain carries TRBV5-1 and TRBJ1-6; D not resolved. The CDR3 spans 16 residues. CDR1 and CDR2 (germline): SGHRS, YFSETQ. V gave up 3 bases and J gave up 1 base, with 11 bases separating them. CDR3 in DNA: TGCGCCAGCAGCTCGTCCGGGTCTTCCTATAATTCACCCCTCCACTTT. The encoded protein is CASSSSGSSYNSPLHF.

The genes are TRBV11-1 and TRBJ2-3; no clear D gene. Trimming stripped 8 bases from V and 1 base from J, with 7 bases between. From germline, CDR1 is SGHAT and CDR2 FQDESV (reference sequence). The CDR3 has 12 residues. The CDR3 DNA is TGTGCCAGCCGCCGCGGCACAGATACGCAGTATTTT. It encodes CASRRGTDTQYF. Supplemented by reference TRBV11-1 and TRBJ2-3, the full variable domain reads EAEVAQSPRYKITEKSQAVAFWCDPISGHATLYWYRQILGQGPELLVQFQDESVVDDSQLPKDRFSAERLKGVDSTLKIQPAELGDSAMYLCASRRGTDTQYFGPGTRLTVL.

There are many counts of this clonotype. The V gene is TRBV27, the J gene TRBJ1-4; 8 bases line up with TRBD1. V dropped 3 bases and J dropped 7; count of bases not matched to a gene: 10. CDR3 size: 16 residues. Germline V lookup: CDR1 MNHEY, CDR2 SMNVEV (reference sequence). This chain's CDR3 is CASSFRRGRGPEKLFF. Here the CDR3 DNA reads TGTGCCAGCAGTTTCCGGCGGGGCAGGGGGCCTGAAAAACTGTTTTTT.

Regarding this clonotype: As the CDR3 is not closed by the conserved phenylalanine or tryptophan, this likely results from a read error. Because the CDR3's place on the DNA is in doubt, the DNA is left out and the CDR3 is given as listed by TCRdb. V and J are TRBV7-2 and TRBJ2-6; TRBD2 is the table's D call and was not checked against the DNA. The CDR3 extends over 15 residues, inclusive of both ends. Germline-derived CDR1 and CDR2 are SGHTA and FQGNSA. The CDR3 sequence is CASSLNFGSPLHFGA.

J is TRBJ1-2 and V is TRBV6-1, with a tentative D call TRBD1 (6 bases). Deletions cut 1 base from V and 8 bases from J, with 11 bases between. This CDR3 comprises 13 residues. Germline-derived CDR1 and CDR2 are MNHNS and SASEGT. The CDR3 region is CASSEGGDRGYTF. Here the CDR3 DNA reads TGTGCCAGCAGTGAAGGTGGAGACAGGGGCTACACCTTC.

This clonotype is classed as medium-sized. The V call is TRBV6-1, the J call TRBJ2-7; 9 nucleotides line up with TRBD1. V lost 6 bases, J lost 4 bases, and 19 bases stayed unmatched. CDR1 is MNHNS, CDR2 SASEGT, per germline. The length of the CDR3 is 18 residues. The CDR3 spells CASRAGTGSGGRFYEQYF. CDR3 DNA sequence: TGTGCCAGCAGGGCTGGGACAGGGAGTGGGGGTAGGTTTTACGAGCAGTACTTC.

This chain uses TRBV6-6 with TRBJ2-3; 9 bases agree with TRBD2. Matching the DNA end better, TRBJ2-1 makes the J call doubtful. CDR1 is MNHNY, CDR2 SVGAGI, per germline (reference sequence). CDR3 length: 16 residues. The CDR3 DNA reads TGTGCCAGCAGGGAAGGGTATGCGGGGGGGCGGGATGAGCAGTTCTTC. Its translation is CASREGYAGGRDEQFF.

At least ten counts were recorded for this clonotype. The chain recombines TRBV28 with TRBJ1-1; no clear D. CDR1 is MDHEN and CDR2 is SYDVKM in the germline V gene. Trimming cost V 7 bases and J 1 base, with 7 bases left between them. The CDR3 is 12 amino acids. CDR3 in DNA: TGTGCCAGCAATGTGGGGAACACTGAAGCTTTCTTT. Translation: CASNVGNTEAFF.